This T cell receptor beta chain comes out of a study of shared clonotypes between healthy human individuals (TCRdb year 2020). About the full investigation: The cohort comprised two women and a few men aged 18 to 49 years. For each donor, CD4 naive and CD4 memory were each run on three plates, CD8 naive on two plates, and CD8 memory on one plate. Blood TCR repertoires of roughly 5 healthy adults were deeply sequenced to estimate repertoire size and the extent of clonotype sharing between individuals. Different laboratories and diverse techniques were used to prepare libraries and sequence TCR repertoires, to increase sequencing depth and limit assay-specific biases. Leukapheresis yielded between about 0.94 and 8.9 billion PBMCs per donor.

The germline V gene sets CDR1 to MDHEN and CDR2 to SYDVKM. The cysteine opens and the phenylalanine closes a CDR3 of 15 amino acids. Of all the DNA, just the CDR3 is kept, 45 bases in frame from base 1. Unmatched junction bases come to 7, with V trimmed by 7 bases and J by 2 bases. TCR CDR3 regions were amplified from genomic DNA by multiplex PCR using the deep immunoSEQ assay. Genomic DNA extracted from each cell subset was distributed evenly over all wells of several immunoSEQ 96-well plates, and each plate served as one replicate. For sorted subsets, each replicate PCR was loaded with about 0.2 ug genomic DNA, equivalent to 30,000 or so T cell genomes. Purified libraries were measured with a Qubit 3.0 fluorometer, size-checked on a Bioanalyzer 2100, and measured again with the KAPA Library Quantification kit. Each immunoSEQ 96-well plate was sequenced on its own single-read 150-cycle Illumina NextSeq 550 flow cell. The study's processing was this. Because the immunoSEQ output held only junctional sequences and lacked quality scores, the filtering could not match the filtering applied to full-length reads. To assign V/J genes and CDR3, sequences were annotated against IMGT germline references using PyIR, a Python wrapper for IgBLAST v1.9. Any read was removed if the V/J assignment was weak (E-value above 1e-6), the CDR3 was missing, or the read contained stop codons, out-of-frame junctions, or ambiguous translated residues. V3J clonotypes were defined by identical inferred V gene, J gene, and CDR3 amino acid sequence. Percentage overlap between repertoires was calculated by dividing the number of shared unique clonotypes by the size of the smaller repertoire. Richness of each repertoire was evaluated using RTK rarefaction, the Chao1 estimator, and Recon v2.1 estimates of unobserved clonotypes. Generation probabilities for all TCRbeta clonotypes obtained by the gDNA method from a few donors were computed using OLGA. In its TCRdb copy, this immuneACCESS table keeps in-frame sequences only and misses some clones. Where compared with another copy, unresolved V genes explain less than half of these, and the others have no known cause. The V and J calls and clone size come from that table; D and trimming were worked out from the DNA. The sample profile shows 1,500,000 or so clones; approximately 98.5% of them were found once. The top ten clones comprise around 0.33% of the sample.

Note on this clone: Its recognized antigen is unknown. One base away there is no much larger clone; base qualities are not given.

Results and caveats for the whole study, not just this receptor: The small number of donors limited the genetic and exposure-history diversity represented. Rarefaction of sorted-subset datasets indicated incomplete sequencing despite the large sequencing depth. Sampling was restricted to blood, and TCR repertoires in tissue are likely to differ from TCR repertoires in blood. Based on pairwise subsampling, the degree of clonotype sharing among donors was expected to be affected by sequencing depth. Naive subsets generally had larger estimated clonotype richness than memory subsets did. When a handful of donors were compared, the shared fraction of clonotypes was about 5% for naive CD4, approximately 3.5% for naive CD8, 2% to 2.5% for memory CD4, and 0.35% to 0.4% for memory CD8. Compared with non-shared clonotypes, clonotypes shared by all four sorted-subset donors had higher generation probabilities.

The donors were healthy, HIV-negative adults with no recently reported acute infections or vaccinations. Every donor was a Caucasian adult residing in Nashville, Tennessee, USA. Magnetic negative selection was used to enrich CD4+ T cells, after which naive cells were positively selected on CD45RA and the negative fraction became the memory subset. After blood collection by leukapheresis, PBMCs were isolated using Ficoll-Histopaque density gradient centrifugation and then cryopreserved in the vapor phase of liquid nitrogen. Analytical flow cytometry was used to check the purity and quantity of every magnetically sorted T cell population. Genomic DNA was isolated from each sorted fraction and quantified by UV absorbance on a Nanodrop 2000c.

The rearranged segments are TRBV28 and TRBJ2-7; 11 bases in the middle match TRBD2. Sample: naive CD4+ T cells sorted from blood. Reading the label with the study, this specimen's cell subset or site is: CD45RA+ positively selected. The receptor was derived from a young man in good health. The CDR3 amino acid sequence is: CASNIPGLAAYEQYF. Read as DNA, the sequence is TGTGCCAGCAACATACCGGGACTAGCGGCCTACGAGCAGTACTTC. The full variable domain, with segments outside the CDR3 supplied by the reference TRBV28 and TRBJ2-7 proteins, appears as DVKVTQSSRYLVKRTGEKVFLECVQDMDHENMFWYRQDPGLGLRLIYFSYDVKMKEKGDIPEGYSVSREKKERFSLILESASTNQTSMYLCASNIPGLAAYEQYFGPGTRLTVT.